The T cell receptor beta chain described here comes from a study of CD8 T cells in ankylosing spondylitis. Notes on the study in general: Matched synovial fluid from ankylosing spondylitis patients was reported to be enriched for disease-linked clones.

Per germline, CDR1 SQVTM and CDR2 ANQGSEA. Unmatched junction bases numbered 17, after V lost 7 bases and J lost 7 bases. The CDR3 extends over 16 amino acids. The sample holds one count of this clonotype. What it binds is not known. Using its own MiXCR run on the 5' RACE reads, TCRdb lists one record per CDR3 protein. This table has about 250,000 distinct CDR3 sequences, 30% to 35% appearing once. Sequencing was done on a sample of blood, either unsorted or a sorted T cell fraction (not recorded which). The TCR was taken from a male donor with ankylosing spondylitis or in good health (not recorded which). The gene calls are TRBV29-1 and TRBJ2-2; 8 bases match TRBD2. Written as DNA, the CDR3 is TGCAGCGCAGGTGGGGCGGGGGGCCAGCATGGCGGGGAGCTGTTTTTT. It translates to CSAGGAGGQHGGELFF.